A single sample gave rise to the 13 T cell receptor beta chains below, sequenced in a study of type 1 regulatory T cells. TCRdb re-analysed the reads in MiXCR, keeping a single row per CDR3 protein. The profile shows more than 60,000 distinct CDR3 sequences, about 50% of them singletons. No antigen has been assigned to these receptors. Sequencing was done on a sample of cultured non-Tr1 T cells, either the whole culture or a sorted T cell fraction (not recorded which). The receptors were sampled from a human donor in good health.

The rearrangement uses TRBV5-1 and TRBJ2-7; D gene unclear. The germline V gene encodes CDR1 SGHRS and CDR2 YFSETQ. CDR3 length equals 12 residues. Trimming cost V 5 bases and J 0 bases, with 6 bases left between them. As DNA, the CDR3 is TGCGCCAGCAGTTTACCCTCCTACGAGCAGTACTTC. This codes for CASSLPSYEQYF.

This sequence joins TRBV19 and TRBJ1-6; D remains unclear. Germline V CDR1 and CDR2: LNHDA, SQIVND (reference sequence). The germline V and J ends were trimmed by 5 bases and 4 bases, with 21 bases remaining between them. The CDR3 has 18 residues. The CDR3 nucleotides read TGTGCCAGTAGTCCCGGGGTTACATCCGCTCGATATAATTCACCCCTCCACTTT. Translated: CASSPGVTSARYNSPLHF.

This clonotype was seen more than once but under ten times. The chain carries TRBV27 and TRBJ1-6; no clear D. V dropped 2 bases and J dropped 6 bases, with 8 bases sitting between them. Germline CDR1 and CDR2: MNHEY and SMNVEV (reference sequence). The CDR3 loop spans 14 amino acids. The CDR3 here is CASSLMEGNSPLHF. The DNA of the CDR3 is TGTGCCAGCAGTTTAATGGAGGGTAATTCACCCCTCCACTTT.

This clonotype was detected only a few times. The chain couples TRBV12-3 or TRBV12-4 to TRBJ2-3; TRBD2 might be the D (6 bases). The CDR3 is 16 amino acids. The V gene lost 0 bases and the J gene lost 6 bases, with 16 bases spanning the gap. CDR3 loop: CASSLAIAVAGDTQYF. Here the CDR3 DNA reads TGTGCCAGCAGTTTAGCTATCGCGGTGGCGGGGGATACGCAGTATTTT.

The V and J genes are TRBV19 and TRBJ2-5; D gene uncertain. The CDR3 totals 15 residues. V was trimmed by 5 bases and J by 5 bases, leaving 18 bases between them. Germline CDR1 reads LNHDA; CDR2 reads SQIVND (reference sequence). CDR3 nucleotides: TGTGCCAGTAGTGGCTGGGGATGGGATAAGGAGACCCAGTACTTC. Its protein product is CASSGWGWDKETQYF.

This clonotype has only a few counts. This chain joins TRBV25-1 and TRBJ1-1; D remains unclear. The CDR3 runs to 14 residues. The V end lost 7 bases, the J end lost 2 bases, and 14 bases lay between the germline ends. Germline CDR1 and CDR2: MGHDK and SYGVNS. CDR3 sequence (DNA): TGTGCCAGCACCAAGACTGAGTTTAACACTGAAGCTTTCTTT. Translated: CASTKTEFNTEAFF.

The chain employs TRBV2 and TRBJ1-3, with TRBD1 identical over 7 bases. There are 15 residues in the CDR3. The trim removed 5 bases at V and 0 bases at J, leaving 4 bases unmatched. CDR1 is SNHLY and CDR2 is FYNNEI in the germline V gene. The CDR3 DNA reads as TGTGCCAGCAGTCGGGACAGAAACTCTGGAAACACCATATATTTT. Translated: CASSRDRNSGNTIYF.

Here the CDR3 DNA reads TGTGCCTGGAGGAGTATAGGGAACACCGGGGAGCTGTTTTTT. This codes for CAWRSIGNTGELFF. The chain has TRBV30 and TRBJ2-2; D unresolved. Trimming shortened V by 3 bases and J by 1 base, and 9 bases separated the two germline ends. Germline CDR1 is GTSNPN and CDR2 is SVGIG (reference sequence). This CDR3 has 14 amino acids.

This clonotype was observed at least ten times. Here the CDR3 DNA reads TGTGCCAGTAGTATAGATGTCACAGGTCTCCATCAGCCCCAGCATTTT. Amino acid sequence: CASSIDVTGLHQPQHF. J is TRBJ1-5 and V is TRBV19; D possibly corresponds to TRBD1 (5 bases). CDR3 size: 16 residues. Germline V gene lookup returns CDR1 LNHDA and CDR2 SQIVND (reference sequence). V lost 0 bases to trimming and J lost 5 bases, with 14 bases between them.

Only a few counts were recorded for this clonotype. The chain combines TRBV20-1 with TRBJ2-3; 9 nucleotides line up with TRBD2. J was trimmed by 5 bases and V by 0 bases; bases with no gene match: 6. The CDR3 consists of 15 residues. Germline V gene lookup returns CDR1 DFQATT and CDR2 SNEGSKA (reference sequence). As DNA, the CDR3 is TGCAGTGCTAGAGATGTTCGCGGGGGGGTAGATACGCAGTATTTT. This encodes CSARDVRGGVDTQYF.

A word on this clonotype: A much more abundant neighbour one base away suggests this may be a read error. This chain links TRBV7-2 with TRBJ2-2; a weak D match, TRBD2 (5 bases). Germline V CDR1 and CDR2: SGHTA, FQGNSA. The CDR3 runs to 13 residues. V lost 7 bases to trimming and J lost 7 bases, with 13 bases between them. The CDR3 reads CASTSYGSGELFF. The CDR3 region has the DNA TGTGCCAGCACCAGTTATGGGAGCGGGGAGCTGTTTTTT.

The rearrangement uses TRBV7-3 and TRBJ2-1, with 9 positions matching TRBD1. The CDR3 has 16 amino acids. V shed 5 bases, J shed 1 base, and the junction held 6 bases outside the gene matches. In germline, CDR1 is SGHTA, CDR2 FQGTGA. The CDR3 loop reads CASSPDRGVSYNEQFF. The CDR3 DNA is TGTGCCAGCAGCCCCGACAGGGGGGTGTCCTACAATGAGCAGTTCTTC.

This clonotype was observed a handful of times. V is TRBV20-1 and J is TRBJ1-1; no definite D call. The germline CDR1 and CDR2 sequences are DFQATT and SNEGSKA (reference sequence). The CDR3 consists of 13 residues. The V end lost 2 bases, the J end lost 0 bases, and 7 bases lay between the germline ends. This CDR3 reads CSARSSMNTEAFF. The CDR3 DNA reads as TGCAGTGCTAGATCTTCGATGAACACTGAAGCTTTCTTT.